What follows is one T cell receptor beta chain and its context. The CDR3 is 15 residues long. The V segment lost 2 bases and the J segment 6 bases; nucleotides outside the gene matches: 7. Germline values: CDR1 MNHEY, CDR2 SMNVEV (reference sequence). This sample was included in a study of shared clonotypes between healthy human individuals. Only in-frame clones appear in the TCRdb table, and some are missing; sequencing was by immunoSEQ multiplex PCR. The table includes about 2 million clones, around 96% detected once. CD45RO-negative cells were positively selected for CCR7, leaving out terminally differentiated effector memory CD45RA+ cells.

Specimen: naive CD8+ T cells sorted from blood. The sequence was obtained from a man younger than 35 in good health. The chain links TRBV27 to TRBJ2-1; 7 positions agree with TRBD1. CDR3 nucleotides: TGTGCCAGCAGTTTACTGACAGGGTCCAGCAATGAGCAGTTCTTC. Residues: CASSLLTGSSNEQFF.